This T cell receptor beta chain came from a study of HIV-infected patients and healthy controls (dated by TCRdb to between 2014 and 2016). Notes on the research overall: The study asked whether deep sequencing of the TCR repertoire from small blood samples of HIV patients could detect immune perturbation and reconstitution. Broader findings and caveats from the paper: The study cohorts differed slightly in age and sex profile, but those differences did not account for the observed differences in diversity. Healthy control repertoires showed roughly threefold more distinct CDR3s and higher Shannon diversity than untreated HIV+ repertoires. The dynamics of distinct T-cell subpopulations could not be separated, and sequencing depth was restricted, because whole blood was used. Significantly higher mean Gini indices were seen in HIV-infected repertoires than in controls, possibly reflecting oligoclonality. Size-matched repertoire data did not replicate the apparent post-therapy recovery of the Gini index in HIV-infected patients. Pairing of alpha and beta chains was not determined in the samples. Eight alpha and eight beta V genes showed significantly different mean usage between HIV-infected patients and controls. During therapy, HIV-associated CDR3s significantly decreased in frequency, while CMV-associated CDR3s did not change significantly, though most became more frequent. By Jaccard index and by the count of highly shared sequences, healthy controls shared more CDR3s between individuals than HIV+ patients did. In the study, no determination of donor HLA types was made. Rare events from HIV-infected data received too much weight under size-matching, and comparisons were complicated by unequal numbers of distinct sequences between patients and controls. Alpha-chain CDR3s from MAIT cells appeared at high frequency in healthy controls but were severely depleted in HIV+ repertoires. Processing included only sixteen HIV-infected individuals, and this was regarded by the authors as a major limit on how widely the findings apply.

This clonotype showed up many times. Its binding antigen is unknown. No much larger clonotype is one base removed from it; base qualities were not supplied. SuperScript III was used to reverse transcribe 500 ng RNA with primers targeting the alpha and beta constant regions. Separate libraries for the alpha and beta chains were generated through chain-specific third strand synthesis that incorporated multiplexing indices. To avoid primer bias, the protocol used one single primer pair to amplify every rearrangement within a chain, and the protocol also attached molecular barcodes to each cDNA molecule. Purified cDNA was joined by T4 RNA Ligase 1 to a 5' RACE adapter carrying a random hexamer and the SP2 sequencing primer site. Second strand synthesis was performed with Phusion polymerase and primed from the SP2 site, and slow temperature ramps were applied to favor optimal annealing. Two random hexamer sequences, both added before amplification and joined together, made up the 12-nucleotide barcode of each molecule. A short first PCR added P5 and P7 adapter elements plus a second index, followed by a roughly 25-cycle amplification PCR with P5s and P7 primers. Libraries received around 29 PCR cycles in total, were quantified on a Qubit, sized on a Bioanalyzer, and diluted to approximately 3.9 nM. Sequencing of the normalized libraries was performed on an Illumina MiSeq with 2 x 250 paired-end kits. Reverse transcription reactions underwent purification over MinElute columns, with elution into 9.5 to 10 ul Tris-Cl. Adapter ligations ran for 20 to 25 hours at 16 degrees C and were afterwards cleaned with AMPure XP beads at a 1:1 ratio. For the original study's pipeline: Demultiplexed FASTQ files were processed with a modified Decombinator by which V, J, insert and barcode information was output. Any sequence that shared a barcode yet differed from the dominant sequence was discarded as an error, and the number of original cDNA molecules was estimated by counting barcodes clustered at Levenshtein distance 3. The R packages ineq, vegan, igraph and RCytoscape were used for downstream analyses, together with IMGT nomenclature and CDR3 definitions. V gene usage was calculated across distinct sequences, with every TCR tallied a single time to avoid skew from clonal expansion. Within a donor, similarity networks joined unique CDR3 amino acid sequences in every case where two of them were separated by a single Levenshtein edit. In the repertoires, a search was made for a compiled set of published HIV-specific CDR3s (over 80 alpha, approximately 700 beta) and CMV-specific CDR3s (about 13 alpha, a few hundred beta). Random subsampling to size-matched repertoires demonstrated that the decreased diversity in patients did not result from their lower sequence numbers. The public reads were quality trimmed at Q25 with fastp and then assembled into clones with MiXCR by TCRdb, keeping productive beta chains. Each entry merges the rows of one CDR3 protein and shows their most common DNA and genes. The V and J calls here are based on TCRdb, not the publication. The sample table holds about 15,000 distinct CDR3 sequences, of which 9.4% were seen once. The ten largest clones add up to about 5.1% of the sample.

Whole blood was used without cell fractionation, so all unsorted peripheral T cells were reflected in the repertoire. As controls, ten healthy donors without infection were sampled, and four of the ten donors were sampled a second time roughly twelve weeks later. For RNA extraction, 2.5 to 3 ml of peripheral blood was drawn into Tempus tubes. Residual genomic DNA was removed with the TURBO-DNase kit and globin mRNA was depleted with GLOBINclear. The clonotype was recovered from an adult in good health. The sequencing sample was made of blood.

Here is the DNA: TGTGCCAGCAGCTTAGGTGTACATAACAATGAGCAGTTCTTC. Its translation is CASSLGVHNNEQFF. The V gene is TRBV7-2 and the J gene is TRBJ2-1, with the D gene too uncertain to name. The germline ends are 9 bases apart after V is trimmed by 1 base and J by 5 bases. From cysteine to phenylalanine, the CDR3 is 14 amino acids long. The entry retains the CDR3 DNA only, 42 bases that are in frame from base 1. The germline V gene encodes CDR1 SGHTA and CDR2 FQGNSA.